This T cell receptor beta chain was sequenced during a study of blood T cell repertoires in COVID-19. Looking at the study overall: Both acute and convalescent COVID-19 samples were obtained from the United States, Italy and Spain.

V lost 3 bases and J lost 7, with 18 bases in between. Germline CDR1 reads SGHAT; CDR2 reads FQNNGV. The CDR3 contains 16 residues. Produced via immunoSEQ multiplex PCR; TCRdb's table is partial and in-frame only. The table records roughly 260,000 clones, around 87% of them present only once. The rearrangement links TRBV11-2 to TRBJ2-2, with a weak D call TRBD2 (6 bases). This receptor was taken from a woman aged 45-65 years with acute or convalescent COVID-19. Sequenced sample: peripheral blood. The CDR3 region has the DNA TGTGCCAGCAGCTTTGGGACTGGCCTAAATGGCGGGGAGCTGTTTTTT. This encodes CASSFGTGLNGGELFF.